The 28 T cell receptor beta chains reported below all come from one sample, sequenced in a study of identical twins. One entry per CDR3 protein, called by TCRdb with MiXCR from the 5' RACE reads. This table holds some 630,000 distinct CDR3 sequences, roughly 7.2% found once. This same sample was also part of a study on yellow fever vaccine responses in identical twins.

Sequenced sample: PBMCs. Source of these receptors: a woman under 30 in good health.

This clonotype was seen many times. The chain couples TRBV11-2 to TRBJ2-2; D is unresolved. The CDR3 loop spans 13 amino acids. CDR1 and CDR2 from the germline V gene are SGHAT and FQNNGV. The germline V and J ends were trimmed by 4 bases and 4 bases, with 7 bases remaining between them. The DNA for the CDR3 is TGTGCCAGCAGCTATGGATTCACCGGGGAGCTGTTTTTT. This codes for CASSYGFTGELFF.

This clonotype was detected only a few times. The chain is built from TRBV3-1 and TRBJ2-2; D is unresolved. Germline CDR1 LGHDT, CDR2 YNNKEL (reference sequence). The CDR3 covers 14 residues. Between the trimmed V and J ends, which lost 7 bases and 0 bases, there was a span of 9 bases. The chain's CDR3 is CASKPATNTGELFF. The CDR3 DNA reads as TGTGCCAGCAAACCGGCAACGAACACCGGGGAGCTGTTTTTT. Combining the CDR3 with reference TRBV3-1 and TRBJ2-2 gives the whole variable domain DTAVSQTPKYLVTQMGNDKSIKCEQNLGHDTMYWYKQDSKKFLKIMFSYNNKELIINETVPNRFSPKSPDKAHLNLHINSLELGDSAVYFCASKPATNTGELFFGEGSRLTVL.

CDR3 nucleotides: TGCGCCAGCAGCTCGCCGCTGGGCCGGGAAAGGTTAAACGAGCAGTACTTC. Translating it yields CASSSPLGRERLNEQYF. This chain connects TRBV5-1 to TRBJ2-7, with D possibly TRBD2 on 5 matching bases. This CDR3 region has 17 residues. In germline, CDR1 is SGHRS, CDR2 YFSETQ. Trimming removed 3 bases from V and 5 bases from J, with 24 bases in between.

This chain uses TRBV3-1 with TRBJ2-1, with unresolved D. The CDR3 length is 14 residues. Trimming shortened V by 0 bases and J by 6 bases, and 9 bases separated the two germline ends. Germline V lookup: CDR1 LGHDT, CDR2 YNNKEL (reference sequence). The CDR3 DNA sequence: TGTGCCAGCAGCCAAGATTCGCCTAGCAATGAGCAGTTCTTC. Translation: CASSQDSPSNEQFF.

This clonotype was detected only a few times. CDR3 sequence (DNA): TGTGCCACCAGCAGAGATCGTAGCACTAGCGGGAGTCGGGAGCAGTTCTTC. Its protein is CATSRDRSTSGSREQFF. The chain has TRBV15 and TRBJ2-1, with 11 bases lining up with TRBD2. This CDR3 is built from 17 residues. With V trimmed by 0 bases and J by 10 bases, 11 bases remained unmatched. CDR1 is LNHNV and CDR2 is YYDKDF in the germline V gene (reference sequence).

This chain connects TRBV5-1 to TRBJ1-2; TRBD1 matches at 8 bases. The J segment lost 6 bases and the V segment lost 1 base, leaving 8 bases of the junction unmatched. The CDR3 extends over 15 amino acids. Germline CDR1 reads SGHRS; CDR2 reads YFSETQ. CDR3 sequence (DNA): TGCGCCAGCAGCTTGTTGTCAGGGGGCTTTCATGGCTACACCTTC. This encodes CASSLLSGGFHGYTF. Looking up the rest from reference TRBV5-1 and TRBJ1-2 gives the full variable domain: KAGVTQTPRYLIKTRGQQVTLSCSPISGHRSVSWYQQTPGQGLQFLFEYFSETQRNKGNFPGRFSGRQFSNSRSEMNVSTLELGDSALYLCASSLLSGGFHGYTFGSGTRLTVV.

V is TRBV4-2 and J is TRBJ2-1, with TRBD2 matching over 9 bases. V gave up 0 bases and J gave up 5 bases; unmatched junction bases: 5. From germline, CDR1 is LGHNA and CDR2 YNFKEQ. CDR3 length: 16 amino acids. DNA for the CDR3: TGTGCCAGCAGCCAAGAAGGGGCTAGCGGGAACAATGAGCAGTTCTTC. Amino acids: CASSQEGASGNNEQFF.

A few counts support this clonotype. The chain is built from TRBV4-2 and TRBJ2-5; D is uncertain. The CDR3 runs 14 residues. V lost 1 base, J lost 2 bases, and 8 bases lay in between. Germline assignment: CDR1 LGHNA and CDR2 YNFKEQ. The CDR3 DNA follows: TGTGCCAGCAGCCAAGCTGGTGTTCAAGAGACCCAGTACTTC. This translates into CASSQAGVQETQYF.

This clonotype was recorded many times. This rearrangement joins TRBV28 to TRBJ2-1; TRBD1 might be the D (5 bases). CDR1 and CDR2 from the germline V gene are MDHEN and SYDVKM. Trimming pared 8 bases from V and 8 bases from J, leaving 19 bases between. The CDR3 contains 14 residues. Written as DNA, the CDR3 is TGTGCCAGCCTATTCCAGGGAAAGATTGATGAGCAGTTCTTC. This translates into CASLFQGKIDEQFF.

This chain joins TRBV5-6 and TRBJ2-5, with 8 bases matching TRBD1. This CDR3 is built from 14 residues. After removal of 6 bases from V and 3 bases from J, the junction contained 7 bases not matched to a gene. The germline gives CDR1 SGHDT, CDR2 YYEEEE. The CDR3 region is CASNVQGVKETQYF. CDR3 nucleotide sequence: TGTGCCAGCAACGTACAGGGGGTAAAAGAGACCCAGTACTTC.

This clonotype was picked up a small number of times. The chain joins TRBV29-1 to TRBJ2-7; TRBD2 aligns across 8 bases. Germline CDR1 reads SQVTM; CDR2 reads ANQGSEA. This CDR3 region has 14 residues. The ends lost 3 bases at V and 3 bases at J; junction bases unmatched: 7. As DNA, the CDR3 is TGCAGCGTTGAGGCGAGCGGGAGTTACTACGAGCAGTACTTC. This sequence encodes CSVEASGSYYEQYF.

This sequence joins TRBV24-1 and TRBJ2-1, with D possibly TRBD2 on 5 matching bases. V lost 8 bases and J lost 6, with 13 bases in between. The germline CDR1 and CDR2 sequences are KGHDR and SFDVKD. This CDR3 has 13 amino acids. The CDR3 protein is CATTGVGFNEQFF. The DNA for the CDR3 is TGTGCCACCACCGGGGTAGGCTTCAATGAGCAGTTCTTC.

There are a few counts of this clonotype. The CDR3 protein is CASSHRGPGYTDTQYF. DNA of the CDR3: TGTGCCAGCAGCCACCGAGGGCCAGGGTACACAGATACGCAGTATTTT. J is TRBJ2-3 and V is TRBV4-2; D may match TRBD1 or TRBD2 (5 bases each). V was shortened by 3 bases and J by 2 bases, with 15 bases between the two germline ends. This CDR3 region has 16 residues. Germline-derived CDR1 and CDR2 are LGHNA and YNFKEQ.

This clonotype appeared many times. The chain recombines TRBV5-1 with TRBJ2-3, with 11 bases aligning to TRBD2. J was trimmed by 5 bases and V by 2 bases; bases with no gene match: 4. This CDR3 has 15 amino acids. CDR1 is SGHRS and CDR2 is YFSETQ in the germline V gene. In DNA form, the CDR3 reads TGCGCCAGCAGCTTATTACTAGCGGGGGAAGATACGCAGTATTTT. Its translation: CASSLLLAGEDTQYF. Full variable domain (missing parts from reference TRBV5-1 and TRBJ2-3): KAGVTQTPRYLIKTRGQQVTLSCSPISGHRSVSWYQQTPGQGLQFLFEYFSETQRNKGNFPGRFSGRQFSNSRSEMNVSTLELGDSALYLCASSLLLAGEDTQYFGPGTRLTVL.

The chain recombines TRBV29-1 with TRBJ2-7, with 9 bases matching TRBD2. This CDR3 region has 15 residues. Germline loops: CDR1 SQVTM, CDR2 ANQGSEA. The J segment lost 6 bases and the V segment lost 4 bases, leaving 13 bases of the junction unmatched. CDR3 sequence (DNA): TGCAGCGTTGCCCTCGCGGTTAGCGGGAGAGGCGAGCAGTACTTC. Residues: CSVALAVSGRGEQYF.

This clonotype was seen once. The rearrangement joins TRBV5-3 to TRBJ2-1; D may be TRBD2 (5 bases). TRBV5-3 is marked as an open reading frame, function uncertain. V was pared by 9 bases and J by 1 base, with 26 bases between. The CDR3 runs to 18 residues. DNA for the CDR3: TGTGCCACGAACGGCGTAGGCTTGGCGGGTGGATCCTACAATGAGCAGTTCTTC. Protein product: CATNGVGLAGGSYNEQFF.

The table lists this clonotype with a few counts. This chain connects TRBV15 to TRBJ2-5, with D possibly TRBD2 on 5 matching bases. The germline CDR1 and CDR2 sequences are LNHNV and YYDKDF (reference sequence). CDR3 length equals 15 residues. The V and J ends lost 2 bases and 5 bases respectively, with 15 bases between them. CDR3 region: CATSRTDRTLETQYF. The CDR3 DNA reads TGTGCCACCAGCAGAACTGATCGGACTTTGGAGACCCAGTACTTC. Full variable domain (missing parts from reference TRBV15 and TRBJ2-5): DAMVIQNPRYQVTQFGKPVTLSCSQTLNHNVMYWYQQKSSQAPKLLFHYYDKDFNNEADTPDNFQSRRPNTSFCFLDIRSPGLGDTAMYLCATSRTDRTLETQYFGPGTRLLVL.

This clonotype was found a few times. The chain employs TRBV20-1 and TRBJ1-6; 7 bases are shared with TRBD1. The length of the CDR3 is 15 residues. The germline gives CDR1 DFQATT, CDR2 SNEGSKA (reference sequence). V shed 6 bases, J shed 5 bases, and the junction held 10 bases outside the gene matches. This CDR3 reads CSAPKQGLDNSPLHF. CDR3 sequence (DNA): TGCAGTGCCCCAAAACAGGGGTTGGATAATTCACCCCTCCACTTT.

This clonotype was seen a handful of times. CDR3 DNA sequence: TGTGCCAACTCCCACGGGGACAATGAGCAGTTCTTC. Amino acids: CANSHGDNEQFF. The gene calls are TRBV28 and TRBJ2-1; D is possibly TRBD2 (5 bases). CDR3 size: 12 residues. The germline V gene has CDR1 MDHEN and CDR2 SYDVKM. The V end lost 10 bases, the J end lost 5 bases, and 12 bases lay between the germline ends.

CDR3 coding DNA: TGCGCCAGCAGCTTGGCCCTGGTCTCCCCCGGAGCCACAGATACGCAGTATTTT. It is translated as CASSLALVSPGATDTQYF. The chain is built from TRBV5-1 and TRBJ2-3, with no clear D. The V end was cut by 0 bases, the J end by 2 bases, with 19 bases between. CDR1 SGHRS and CDR2 YFSETQ come from the germline V gene. The CDR3 is made up of 18 amino acids. The full variable domain, completed using reference TRBV5-1 and TRBJ2-3, is KAGVTQTPRYLIKTRGQQVTLSCSPISGHRSVSWYQQTPGQGLQFLFEYFSETQRNKGNFPGRFSGRQFSNSRSEMNVSTLELGDSALYLCASSLALVSPGATDTQYFGPGTRLTVL.

This clonotype has more than one count but fewer than ten. The chain combines TRBV5-5 with TRBJ2-3; 7 bases are a match to TRBD2. The J segment lost 3 bases and the V segment lost 0 bases, leaving 4 bases of the junction unmatched. CDR3 length: 15 amino acids. Germline V lookup: CDR1 SGHKS, CDR2 YYEKEE (reference sequence). CDR3 DNA sequence: TGTGCCAGCAGCTTGGGTCACGGGAGGACAGATACGCAGTATTTT. Amino acids: CASSLGHGRTDTQYF.

The table lists this clonotype with many counts. This sequence joins TRBV15 and TRBJ2-1, with TRBD2 matching 12 bases. Trimming at V came to 0 bases and at J to 4 bases, leaving 4 bases not matched to a gene. CDR1 and CDR2 (germline): LNHNV, YYDKDF (reference sequence). CDR3 length equals 17 residues. The CDR3 is CATSRESGTSGYNEQFF. The CDR3 coding sequence is TGTGCCACCAGCAGAGAATCCGGGACTAGCGGGTACAATGAGCAGTTCTTC.

In its sample, this clonotype was seen many times. The gene calls are TRBV9 and TRBJ2-7; D remains ambiguous. The length of the CDR3 is 14 residues. Per germline, CDR1 SGDLS and CDR2 YYNGEE. Trimming removed 3 bases at V and 6 bases at J, with 16 bases between. CDR3 bases: TGTGCCAGCAGCGCCGAAGGGCGATTGGGCGAGCAGTACTTC. Translated: CASSAEGRLGEQYF.

The table lists this clonotype with a few counts. The chain joins TRBV24-1 to TRBJ2-3; weak D call: TRBD2 (7 bases). CDR3 length: 15 amino acids. CDR1 is KGHDR, CDR2 SFDVKD, per germline. Trimming pared 3 bases from V and 1 base from J, leaving 10 bases between. The CDR3 loop is CATSDGGAGTDTQYF. The CDR3 nucleotides are TGTGCCACCAGTGATGGGGGGGCCGGCACAGATACGCAGTATTTT.

There are a few counts of this clonotype. This sequence joins TRBV4-1 and TRBJ2-5, with D unresolved. This CDR3 has 12 amino acids. Germline-derived CDR1 and CDR2 are MGHRA and YSYEKL. Trimming took 0 bases from V and 5 from J, leaving 4 bases between them. For the CDR3, the DNA is TGCGCCAGCAGCCAAGAGCAGGAGACCCAGTACTTC. Amino acids: CASSQEQETQYF.

The CDR3 nucleotides are TGCGCCAGCAGTGAGGGGACTAGCTTTGGCCACACAGATACGCAGTATTTT. Translation: CASSEGTSFGHTDTQYF. The rearrangement joins TRBV10-2 to TRBJ2-3; 9 nucleotides match TRBD2. The V gene's germline CDR1 is WSHSY and CDR2 SAAADI. After removal of 2 bases from V and 2 bases from J, the junction contained 8 bases not matched to a gene. The CDR3 is made up of 17 amino acids.

The chain links TRBV2 to TRBJ1-1; 9 nucleotides line up with TRBD1. V lost 1 base, J lost 4 bases, and 10 bases stayed unmatched. Germline-derived CDR1 and CDR2 are SNHLY and FYNNEI. The CDR3 length is 17 residues. The CDR3 DNA sequence: TGTGCCAGCAGTGAAGTTTTGGACAGGGGATTTGGCACTGAAGCTTTCTTT. Translation gives CASSEVLDRGFGTEAFF. Full variable domain (rest looked up from reference TRBV2 and TRBJ1-1): EPEVTQTPSHQVTQMGQEVILRCVPISNHLYFYWYRQILGQKVEFLVSFYNNEISEKSEIFDDQFSVERPDGSNFTLKIRSTKLEDSAMYFCASSEVLDRGFGTEAFFGQGTRLTVV.

The chain couples TRBV4-1 to TRBJ2-1; TRBD1 matches 10 bases. This CDR3 has 15 amino acids. The V gene's germline CDR1 is MGHRA and CDR2 YSYEKL. V dropped 6 bases and J dropped 9; count of bases not matched to a gene: 11. The CDR3 sequence is CASRHDRGPRGEQFF. The DNA for the CDR3 is TGCGCCAGCAGACACGACAGGGGGCCCAGGGGTGAGCAGTTCTTC.